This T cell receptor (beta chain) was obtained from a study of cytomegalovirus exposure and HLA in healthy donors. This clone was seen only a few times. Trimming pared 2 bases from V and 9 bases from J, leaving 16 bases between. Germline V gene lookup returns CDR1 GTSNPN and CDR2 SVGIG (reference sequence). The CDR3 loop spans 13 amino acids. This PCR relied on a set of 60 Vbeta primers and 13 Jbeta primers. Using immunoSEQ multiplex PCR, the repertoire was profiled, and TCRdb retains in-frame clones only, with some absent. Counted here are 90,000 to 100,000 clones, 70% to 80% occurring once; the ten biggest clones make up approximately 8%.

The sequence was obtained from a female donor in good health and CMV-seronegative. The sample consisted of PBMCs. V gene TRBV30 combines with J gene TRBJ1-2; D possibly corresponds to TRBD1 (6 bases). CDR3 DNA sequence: TGTGCCTGGAGTAAAGGGGACAACGTACGCTACACCTTC. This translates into CAWSKGDNVRYTF. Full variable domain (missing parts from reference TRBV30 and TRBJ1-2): SQTIHQWPATLVQPVGSPLSLECTVEGTSNPNLYWYRQAAGRGLQLLFYSVGIGQISSEVPQNLSASRPQDRQFILSSKKLLLSDSGFYLCAWSKGDNVRYTFGSGTRLTVV.